This TCR beta chain originates from a study of cytotoxic CD8 clonotypes in ibrutinib-treated CLL. Repertoires were generated with immunoSEQ multiplex PCR, while TCRdb's copy carries only in-frame clones and drops some. The table shows 150,000 to 200,000 clones, with 70% to 90% occurring only once. V shed 0 bases and J 3 bases; nucleotides not matched to a gene: 4. Germline V lookup: CDR1 SGHRS, CDR2 YFSETQ. CDR3 length: 15 amino acids. This receptor was identified in a human donor with chronic lymphocytic leukemia. The chain carries TRBV5-1 and TRBJ2-7; TRBD1 matches at 9 bases. The sequences come from PBMCs, collected at disease progression, from a patient treated with ibrutinib. DNA for the CDR3: TGCGCCAGCAGCTTGGGGGACAGGGTGTTCTACGAGCAGTACTTC. Translated, it gives CASSLGDRVFYEQYF.